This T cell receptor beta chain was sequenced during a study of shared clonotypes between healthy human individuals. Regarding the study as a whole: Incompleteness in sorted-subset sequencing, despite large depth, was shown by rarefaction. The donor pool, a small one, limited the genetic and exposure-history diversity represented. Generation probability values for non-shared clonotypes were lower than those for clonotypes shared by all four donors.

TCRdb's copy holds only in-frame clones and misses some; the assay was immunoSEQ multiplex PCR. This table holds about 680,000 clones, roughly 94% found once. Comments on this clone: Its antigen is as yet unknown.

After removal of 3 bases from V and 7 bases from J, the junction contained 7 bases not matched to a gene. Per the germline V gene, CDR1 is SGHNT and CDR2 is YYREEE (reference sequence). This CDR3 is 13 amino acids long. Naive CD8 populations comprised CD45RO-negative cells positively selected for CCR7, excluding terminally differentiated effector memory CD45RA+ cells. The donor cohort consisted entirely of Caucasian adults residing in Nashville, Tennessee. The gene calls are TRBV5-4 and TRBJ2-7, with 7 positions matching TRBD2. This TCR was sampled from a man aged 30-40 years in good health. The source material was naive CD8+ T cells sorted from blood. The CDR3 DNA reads TGTGCCAGCAGCTCCGGGGGGACGAAGGAGCAGTACTTC. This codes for CASSSGGTKEQYF.